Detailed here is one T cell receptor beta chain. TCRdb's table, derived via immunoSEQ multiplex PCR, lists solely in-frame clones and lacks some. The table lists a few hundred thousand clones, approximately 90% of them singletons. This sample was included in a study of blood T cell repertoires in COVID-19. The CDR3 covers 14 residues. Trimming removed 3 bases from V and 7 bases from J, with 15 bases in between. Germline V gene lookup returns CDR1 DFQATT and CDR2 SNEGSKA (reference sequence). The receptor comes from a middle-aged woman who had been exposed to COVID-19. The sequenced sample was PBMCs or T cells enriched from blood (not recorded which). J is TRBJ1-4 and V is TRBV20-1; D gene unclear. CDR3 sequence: CSASYGVMGEKLFF. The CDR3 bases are TGCAGTGCTAGTTACGGGGTGATGGGTGAAAAACTGTTTTTT.